A single sample is the source of the 11 T cell receptor beta chains below, sequenced in a study of EBV T-cell therapy then PD-1 blockade in nasopharyngeal carcinoma. Treatment defined: AdE1-LMPpoly-expanded autologous EBV-specific T-cell therapy followed by anti-PD-1 nivolumab. Here immunoSEQ multiplex PCR was the method, and the copy in TCRdb shows in-frame clones only, minus some. The data contain around 13,000 clones, 80% to 90% of them seen just once; the ten biggest clones take up around 30%. These TCRs' antigens remain unknown. The material was CD8+ T cells from blood, obtained around day 96 from a patient whose treatment included autologous EBV-specific T cells and nivolumab. The receptors derive from a man aged 35-49 years with nasopharyngeal carcinoma.

This clone was seen only once. The rearrangement links TRBV28 to TRBJ1-5; D is possibly TRBD1 (5 bases). Germline CDR1 and CDR2: MDHEN and SYDVKM. This CDR3 contains 13 residues. V lost 5 bases and J 7 bases, leaving 12 bases between the germline ends. CDR3 nucleotides: TGTGCCAGCAGTCCTCAGGGTTACCAGCCCCAGCATTTT. This translates into CASSPQGYQPQHF.

The rearrangement uses TRBV9 and TRBJ1-2; the match to TRBD1 covers 7 bases. Germline V CDR1 and CDR2: SGDLS, YYNGEE. Trimming removed 3 bases from V and 4 bases from J; junction bases left unmatched: 12. The CDR3 sequence is 16 residues long. CDR3 nucleotide sequence: TGTGCCAGCAGCGACCGTGTGGAGGGGGCGAGCTATGGCTACACCTTC. Amino acids: CASSDRVEGASYGYTF. Drawing the rest from reference TRBV9 and TRBJ1-2, the complete variable domain is DSGVTQTPKHLITATGQRVTLRCSPRSGDLSVYWYQQSLDQGLQFLIQYYNGEERAKGNILERFSAQQFPDLHSELNLSSLELGDSALYFCASSDRVEGASYGYTFGSGTRLTVV.

The J gene is TRBJ2-1, the V gene TRBV5-5, with D perhaps TRBD2 (5 bases). The V gene lost 4 bases and the J gene lost 4 bases, with 21 bases spanning the gap. The CDR3 length is 17 residues. CDR1 SGHKS and CDR2 YYEKEE come from the germline V gene (reference sequence). The CDR3 here is CASSLSAYSGKYNEQFF. The CDR3 DNA reads as TGTGCCAGCAGCCTCTCTGCTTATTCGGGGAAATACAATGAGCAGTTCTTC.

The chain employs TRBV30 and TRBJ1-5, with D possibly TRBD1 on 5 matching bases. V was shortened by 2 bases and J by 4 bases, with 18 bases between the two germline ends. The CDR3 contains 16 residues. CDR1 is GTSNPN and CDR2 is SVGIG in the germline V gene (reference sequence). The DNA for the CDR3 is TGTGCCTGGAGTTTAGGGGCGGGGATACGAAATCAGCCCCAGCATTTT. Translated: CAWSLGAGIRNQPQHF.

In this sample, this clone turned up a few times. The chain carries TRBV9 and TRBJ1-5; a possible D gene is TRBD1 (5 bases). The CDR3 extends over 13 amino acids. Germline CDR1 SGDLS, CDR2 YYNGEE. V was shortened by 4 bases and J by 5 bases, with 10 bases between the two germline ends. CDR3 protein: CASSTTEYQPQHF. The DNA for the CDR3 is TGTGCCAGCAGCACGACAGAGTATCAGCCCCAGCATTTT.

The J gene is TRBJ2-2, the V gene TRBV25-1, with 7 nucleotides matching TRBD1. J lost 3 bases, V lost 4 bases, and 2 bases had no gene match. The CDR3 has 14 amino acids. Germline CDR1 is MGHDK and CDR2 is SYGVNS. The CDR3 loop reads CASSGDRDTGELFF. The CDR3 DNA is TGTGCCAGCAGTGGAGACAGGGACACCGGGGAGCTGTTTTTT.

CDR3 residues: CASSQYGGRDQPQHF. The CDR3 DNA follows: TGCGCCAGCAGCCAGTATGGGGGGCGGGATCAGCCCCAGCATTTT. The V gene is TRBV4-1, the J gene TRBJ1-5, with D possibly matching TRBD1 (6 bases). Germline CDR1 reads MGHRA; CDR2 reads YSYEKL. The CDR3 runs to 15 residues. Trimming removed 3 bases from V and 5 bases from J, with 14 bases in between.

Worth noting for this clone: Other DNA sequences within the sample encode an identical CDR3. This chain connects TRBV29-1 to TRBJ2-1; TRBD1 might be the D (6 bases). Germline V gene data show CDR1 as SQVTM and CDR2 as ANQGSEA. The CDR3 totals 12 residues. The ends were cut back, 4 bases at V and 7 bases at J, with 11 bases in the middle. The CDR3 reads CSVGGQGNEQFF. As DNA, the CDR3 is TGCAGCGTTGGGGGGCAGGGGAATGAGCAGTTCTTC.

This chain connects TRBV5-4 to TRBJ2-5, with D perhaps TRBD1 or TRBD2 (5 bases each). This CDR3 comprises 14 residues. V was pared by 0 bases and J by 5 bases, with 11 bases between. Germline lookup yields CDR1 SGHNT and CDR2 YYREEE (reference sequence). CDR3 amino acids: CASSLAGAGETQYF. In DNA form, the CDR3 reads TGTGCCAGCAGCTTGGCCGGGGCCGGGGAGACCCAGTACTTC.

The V call is TRBV27, the J call TRBJ1-2, with 7 positions matching TRBD1. This CDR3 comprises 15 residues. V trimming: 0 bases; J trimming: 6 bases; junction bases outside the gene matches: 7. The germline CDR1 and CDR2 sequences are MNHEY and SMNVEV (reference sequence). In nucleotides, the CDR3 is TGTGCCAGCAGTTTATCGCGAGGGGGCAGTGATGGCTACACCTTC. This translates into CASSLSRGGSDGYTF.

The J gene is TRBJ2-5, the V gene TRBV9; the match to TRBD2 covers 9 bases. The CDR3 has 19 residues. V gave up 4 bases and J gave up 1 base; unmatched junction bases: 17. CDR1 SGDLS and CDR2 YYNGEE come from the germline V gene. In nucleotides, the CDR3 is TGTGCCAGCAGCCCGGGAAATCGAGGGCTAGCGGGGTTCCAAGAGACCCAGTACTTC. Protein: CASSPGNRGLAGFQETQYF.